Presented here are 31 T cell receptor beta chains from one specimen sequenced in a study of CXCR3-negative and CXCR3-positive naive CD8 T cells. Libraries of TRB cDNA were made by 5' RACE and carried UMIs. TCRdb re-called the 5' RACE reads; every CDR3 protein appears as one record, without DNA. Its table lists 45,000 to 70,000 distinct CDR3 sequences. The sequencing input was memory CD8+ T cells from blood. The receptor source for this set is a human donor in good health. Some clones in this sample may be carry-over from other donors' samples.

The chain has TRBV27 and TRBJ2-1; no DNA is available, so the TRBD2 call from TCRdb remains unchecked. Looked up from germline, CDR1 is MNHEY and CDR2 is SMNVEV (reference sequence). The CDR3 length is 15 residues. CDR3: CASSPETLSYNEQFF.

The rearrangement links TRBV20-1 to TRBJ2-2; lacking DNA, the TRBD2 call made by TCRdb goes unchecked. The CDR3 length is 16 residues. The germline CDR1 and CDR2 sequences are DFQATT and SNEGSKA (reference sequence). CDR3 sequence reads: CSARGESGGDTGGLFF.

The rearrangement links TRBV29-1 to TRBJ2-4; TCRdb indicates TRBD2, and absent DNA this call remains unverified. The CDR3 extends over 16 amino acids. Germline V CDR1 and CDR2: SQVTM, ANQGSEA. The CDR3 sequence: CSVEEGWIAGANIQYF.

The V gene is TRBV20-1, the J gene TRBJ2-3; TCRdb's D call, TRBD2, is unchecked because there is no DNA. CDR3 length: 16 residues. Germline V gene lookup returns CDR1 DFQATT and CDR2 SNEGSKA (reference sequence). The CDR3 region is CSARSGRGPATDTQYF.

The rearrangement links TRBV19 to TRBJ2-1; TCRdb reports TRBD2, a call that lacks DNA to check it against. CDR1 is LNHDA and CDR2 is SQIVND in the germline V gene (reference sequence). This CDR3 spans 16 amino acids. CDR3 sequence: CASSIGGLGGTNEQFF.

This chain links TRBV21-1 with TRBJ1-1. TRBV21-1 is assigned pseudogene status. The CDR3 loop spans 15 amino acids. The CDR3 is CASSNPLRFNTEAFF.

The chain recombines TRBV29-1 with TRBJ2-1; TCRdb designates TRBD1, a call that cannot be tested without DNA. Germline V lookup: CDR1 SQVTM, CDR2 ANQGSEA. This CDR3 has 16 amino acids. This CDR3 is CSVDRWTGGKVDEQFF.

The chain is built from TRBV6-4 and TRBJ2-5. The CDR3 has 13 residues. CDR1 and CDR2 from the germline V gene are MRHNA and SNTAGT. This CDR3 reads CASSDGVGGTQYF.

The chain recombines TRBV18 with TRBJ1-5. Per the germline V gene, CDR1 is KGHSH and CDR2 is LQKENI. This CDR3 spans 18 amino acids. CDR3 region: CASSPGTTPSPSNQPQHF.

The chain uses TRBV7-6 and TRBJ2-7; lacking DNA, the TRBD1 call made by TCRdb goes unchecked. This CDR3 region has 13 residues. Looked up from germline, CDR1 is SGHVS and CDR2 is FNYEAQ. The CDR3 sequence is CASSNPGRDTPYF.

The J gene is TRBJ2-7, the V gene TRBV18. This CDR3 contains 12 residues. The V gene's germline CDR1 is KGHSH and CDR2 LQKENI. The CDR3: CASSPTHDEQYF.

This sequence joins TRBV28 and TRBJ2-7; TCRdb indicates TRBD2, and absent DNA this call remains unverified. CDR1 MDHEN and CDR2 SYDVKM come from the germline V gene. The CDR3 has 16 amino acids. CDR3 region: CASSSAYRLRGYEQYF. Full variable domain (missing parts from reference TRBV28 and TRBJ2-7): DVKVTQSSRYLVKRTGEKVFLECVQDMDHENMFWYRQDPGLGLRLIYFSYDVKMKEKGDIPEGYSVSREKKERFSLILESASTNQTSMYLCASSSAYRLRGYEQYFGPGTRLTVT.

The rearrangement links TRBV7-7 to TRBJ2-5; there is no DNA to check the TCRdb D call of TRBD1. The CDR3 loop spans 15 amino acids. Germline V lookup: CDR1 SSHAT, CDR2 FNYEAQ (reference sequence). CDR3 sequence: CASSLEPGGQETQYF.

V gene TRBV25-1 combines with J gene TRBJ1-5; the TRBD1 assignment by TCRdb is unverifiable without DNA. Germline loops: CDR1 MGHDK, CDR2 SYGVNS. The CDR3 runs 15 residues. The CDR3 loop is CASSESAGDSQPQHF.

CDR3 region: CASNSGREQETQYF. The chain recombines TRBV6-1 with TRBJ2-5; the TRBD2 assignment by TCRdb is unverifiable without DNA. This CDR3 has 14 residues. Germline V lookup: CDR1 MNHNS, CDR2 SASEGT.

V gene TRBV29-1 combines with J gene TRBJ2-7; absent DNA, TCRdb's TRBD2 call cannot be checked. The CDR3 covers 14 residues. Germline V gene data show CDR1 as SQVTM and CDR2 as ANQGSEA. The CDR3 spells CSVWGLAGLSEKYF.

CDR3 amino acids: CASSLGPSYEQYF. The chain has TRBV7-3 and TRBJ2-7; TCRdb selects TRBD1, and the lack of DNA leaves this call unchecked. Germline V gene sequence: CDR1 SGHTA, CDR2 FQGTGA. The CDR3 sequence is 13 residues long.

This chain links TRBV6-2 or TRBV6-3 with TRBJ2-5; TCRdb gives TRBD1 as the D gene, but with no DNA this cannot be confirmed. The CDR3 is 15 amino acids. Germline lookup yields CDR1 MNHEY and CDR2 SVGEGT. CDR3 protein: CASSRQDRGQETQYF.

The CDR3 spells CAIPQGAGNEQFF. The chain uses TRBV2 and TRBJ2-1; the D call of TRBD1 rests on TCRdb alone, since no DNA is present to check it. The CDR3 length is 13 residues. The germline V gene has CDR1 SNHLY and CDR2 FYNNEI. Full variable domain (outside the CDR3, taken from reference TRBV2 and TRBJ2-1): EPEVTQTPSHQVTQMGQEVILRCVPISNHLYFYWYRQILGQKVEFLVSFYNNEISEKSEIFDDQFSVERPDGSNFTLKIRSTKLEDSAMYFCAIPQGAGNEQFFGPGTRLTVL.

CDR3: CASSPPLAGTLANEQFF. The rearrangement links TRBV3-1 to TRBJ2-1; TCRdb's D gene call, TRBD1, goes unchecked for lack of DNA. This CDR3 has 17 amino acids. Germline lookup yields CDR1 LGHDT and CDR2 YNNKEL (reference sequence).

This chain uses TRBV6-2 or TRBV6-3 with TRBJ1-1. Germline V CDR1 and CDR2: MNHEY, SVGEGT. This CDR3 is 13 amino acids long. The CDR3 is CASSYSVGTEAFF.

The V and J genes are TRBV7-9 and TRBJ2-1; TCRdb's assignment of TRBD1 cannot be checked, as there is no DNA. The CDR3 has 17 amino acids. Germline-derived CDR1 and CDR2 are SEHNR and FQNEAQ (reference sequence). The CDR3 sequence: CASSAYGGHVSYNEQFF.

The chain carries TRBV12-3 or TRBV12-4 and TRBJ2-7; the TCRdb D gene call, TRBD1, has no DNA to confirm it. The CDR3 runs to 15 residues. The CDR3 loop reads CASRLGPGTVYEQYF.

The V and J genes are TRBV18 and TRBJ2-1; TCRdb gives TRBD1 as the D gene, but with no DNA this cannot be confirmed. The CDR3 sequence is 15 residues long. Germline V gene lookup returns CDR1 KGHSH and CDR2 LQKENI. Here the CDR3 reads CASSPTTGSYNEQFF.

The chain joins TRBV20-1 to TRBJ1-1; TCRdb returns TRBD1, unconfirmable since there is no DNA. The CDR3 length is 13 residues. CDR1 is DFQATT and CDR2 is SNEGSKA in the germline V gene (reference sequence). The chain's CDR3 is CRGVGDKNTEAFF.

The V call is TRBV18, the J call TRBJ2-7; the D call of TRBD1 rests on TCRdb alone, since no DNA is present to check it. The CDR3 runs 17 residues. Germline V gene data show CDR1 as KGHSH and CDR2 as LQKENI. The CDR3 reads CASSPPAGQGSSHEQYF.

The V call is TRBV5-4, the J call TRBJ1-1. Per germline, CDR1 SGHNT and CDR2 YYREEE (reference sequence). CDR3 length equals 13 residues. CDR3 residues: CASSLNLNTEAFF.

CDR3 sequence reads: CASSIVTGDYEQYF. This chain links TRBV19 with TRBJ2-7; TCRdb proposes TRBD1, but this gene call is untestable without DNA. Germline V CDR1 and CDR2: LNHDA, SQIVND (reference sequence). The CDR3 totals 14 residues. The full variable domain, with the rest looked up from reference TRBV19 and TRBJ2-7, is DGGITQSPKYLFRKEGQNVTLSCEQNLNHDAMYWYRQDPGQGLRLIYYSQIVNDFQKGDIAEGYSVSREKKESFPLTVTSAQKNPTAFYLCASSIVTGDYEQYFGPGTRLTVT.

The genes are TRBV7-2 and TRBJ2-3; the D call from TCRdb, TRBD2, cannot be confirmed without DNA. This CDR3 has 16 residues. Germline CDR1 is SGHTA and CDR2 is FQGNSA. The CDR3 is CASSWTSGGPTDTQYF.

This chain connects TRBV6-2 or TRBV6-3 to TRBJ1-5. Germline CDR1 reads MNHEY; CDR2 reads SVGEGT. The CDR3 extends over 15 amino acids. The CDR3 loop reads CASSYFPRKDQPQHF.

This chain connects TRBV4-1 to TRBJ1-1; TCRdb calls TRBD1, which cannot be checked without DNA. The CDR3 has 14 amino acids. The V gene's germline CDR1 is MGHRA and CDR2 YSYEKL. CDR3 protein: CASSQDLGTGHAFF.